The sequence of this TCR beta chain was determined in a study of blood T cell repertoires in COVID-19. The germline V gene has CDR1 MNHEY and CDR2 SVGAGI. Trimming at V came to 5 bases and at J to 7 bases, leaving 11 bases not matched to a gene. The length of the CDR3 is 15 residues. The assay was immunoSEQ multiplex PCR, and TCRdb's table has in-frame clones only and misses some. The repertoire holds around 32,000 clones, with over 90% as singletons. The sequenced sample was peripheral blood. The chain couples TRBV6-5 to TRBJ2-1; TRBD1 matches at 7 bases. The TCR was taken from a male donor with active COVID-19. The CDR3 region is CASSPLTTGKNEQFF. CDR3 nucleotides: TGTGCCAGCAGTCCACTTACGACAGGGAAAAATGAGCAGTTCTTC.